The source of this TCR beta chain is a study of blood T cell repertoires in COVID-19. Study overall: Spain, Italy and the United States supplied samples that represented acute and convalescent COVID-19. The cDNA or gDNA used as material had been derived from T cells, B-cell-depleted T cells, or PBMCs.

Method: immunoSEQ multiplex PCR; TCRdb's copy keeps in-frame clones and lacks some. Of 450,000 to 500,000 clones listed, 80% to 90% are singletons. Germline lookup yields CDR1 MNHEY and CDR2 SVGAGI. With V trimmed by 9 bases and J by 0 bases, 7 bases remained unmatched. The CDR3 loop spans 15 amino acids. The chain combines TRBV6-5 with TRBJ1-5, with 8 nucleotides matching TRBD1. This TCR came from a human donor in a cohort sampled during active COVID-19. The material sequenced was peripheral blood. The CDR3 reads CASDRGRYSNQPQHF. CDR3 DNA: TGTGCCAGTGACAGGGGCCGCTATAGCAATCAGCCCCAGCATTTT.